One sample yielded the 25 T cell receptor beta chains listed below, sequenced in a study of T cell responses to AZD1222 COVID-19 vaccine. Clones were sequenced by immunoSEQ multiplex PCR, and TCRdb holds only the in-frame ones, with some missing. This sample carries under 150,000 clones, over 75% of them seen once, and the ten largest clones take roughly 3.2%. Sequences were derived from peripheral blood, sampled on day 0 of AZD1222 vaccination. These receptor sequences come from an adult in good health.

The CDR3 reads CAWRNTGGSGYTF. The CDR3 DNA reads as TGTGCCTGGCGAAATACAGGGGGCAGTGGCTACACCTTC. The gene calls are TRBV30 and TRBJ1-2, with 9 nucleotides matching TRBD1. Germline V lookup: CDR1 GTSNPN, CDR2 SVGIG (reference sequence). V lost 5 bases, J lost 7 bases, and 8 bases stayed unmatched. This CDR3 is built from 13 residues.

The V and J genes are TRBV25-1 and TRBJ2-1; possibly TRBD2 for D (5 bases). The CDR3 is 13 residues long. Deletions cut 5 bases from V and 8 bases from J, with 13 bases between. The germline gives CDR1 MGHDK, CDR2 SYGVNS. CDR3 residues: CASSQAGRDEQFF. DNA for the CDR3: TGTGCCAGCAGTCAGGCGGGTCGGGATGAGCAGTTCTTC.

As DNA, the CDR3 is TGTGCCAGCAGCGGCGGGGGCCTAAACACTGAAGCTTTCTTT. The encoded protein is CASSGGGLNTEAFF. The rearrangement uses TRBV9 and TRBJ1-1, with D perhaps TRBD1 (6 bases). The CDR3 length is 14 residues. Germline lookup yields CDR1 SGDLS and CDR2 YYNGEE. V shed 3 bases and J shed 2 bases, with 11 bases lying between them.

The DNA of the CDR3 is TGTGCCACCAGGGGGATCGGGACTAGCGGGAGAGGAGGGTACAATGAGCAGTTCTTC. This gives the protein CATRGIGTSGRGGYNEQFF. V is TRBV9 and J is TRBJ2-1; TRBD2 aligns across 14 bases. Looked up from germline, CDR1 is SGDLS and CDR2 is YYNGEE. Losses at the gene ends were 9 bases for V and 4 bases for J; bases not matched to a gene: 18. The CDR3 spans 19 residues. Drawing the rest from reference TRBV9 and TRBJ2-1, the complete variable domain is DSGVTQTPKHLITATGQRVTLRCSPRSGDLSVYWYQQSLDQGLQFLIQYYNGEERAKGNILERFSAQQFPDLHSELNLSSLELGDSALYFCATRGIGTSGRGGYNEQFFGPGTRLTVL.

The J gene is TRBJ1-5, the V gene TRBV3-1 (or the pseudogene TRBV3-2); 11 bases align to TRBD1. V lost 4 bases and J lost 5; bases outside the gene matches: 10. In germline, CDR1 is LGHDT, CDR2 YNNKEL (reference sequence). This CDR3 contains 17 residues. In DNA form, the CDR3 reads TGTGCCAGCAGCCTAGGGACAGGGGGTATGATCGATCAGCCCCAGCATTTT. It is translated as CASSLGTGGMIDQPQHF.

This chain links TRBV27 with TRBJ1-5; D remains unclear. Germline V CDR1 and CDR2: MNHEY, SMNVEV (reference sequence). V was trimmed by 6 bases and J by 3 bases, leaving 9 bases between them. CDR3 length: 13 residues. CDR3 DNA sequence: TGTGCCAGCAGCCAGAAGCTCAATCAGCCCCAGCATTTT. Translation: CASSQKLNQPQHF.

The chain joins TRBV7-9 to TRBJ2-3; 9 bases match TRBD2. This CDR3 contains 16 residues. V was pared by 8 bases and J by 4 bases, with 13 bases of the junction left unmatched. CDR1 is SEHNR and CDR2 is FQNEAQ in the germline V gene (reference sequence). The CDR3 coding sequence is TGTGCCAGCCCTCCTGCGGGAGGGATGGAGGCAGATACGCAGTATTTT. Protein product: CASPPAGGMEADTQYF.

The rearrangement joins TRBV29-1 to TRBJ1-4, with 7 bases lining up with TRBD1. CDR1 and CDR2 (germline): SQVTM, ANQGSEA. The trim removed 7 bases at V and 7 bases at J, leaving 12 bases unmatched. This CDR3 contains 14 residues. Here the CDR3 DNA reads TGCAGCGCCAAACGACAGGGAGGATCTGAAAAACTGTTTTTT. Its protein is CSAKRQGGSEKLFF.

The chain carries TRBV7-9 and TRBJ1-4; D ambiguous. The germline gives CDR1 SEHNR, CDR2 FQNEAQ (reference sequence). V was clipped by 1 base and J by 7 bases, with 13 bases between them. The CDR3 has 15 amino acids. The CDR3 DNA follows: TGTGCCAGCAGCTTAGGCCGCGAAGGCGGTGAAAAACTGTTTTTT. Encoded protein: CASSLGREGGEKLFF.

This rearrangement joins TRBV19 to TRBJ2-1; 10 bases are a match to TRBD1. V was pared by 2 bases and J by 12 bases, with 7 bases of the junction left unmatched. From germline, CDR1 is LNHDA and CDR2 SQIVND (reference sequence). This CDR3 has 14 amino acids. The CDR3 loop is CASSIMGTGVGQFF. CDR3 in DNA: TGTGCCAGTAGTATAATGGGGACAGGGGTTGGGCAGTTCTTC.

This chain links TRBV30 with TRBJ1-6; no clear D gene. Trimming pared 3 bases from V and 3 bases from J, leaving 6 bases between. The CDR3 sequence is 13 residues long. Germline CDR1 and CDR2: GTSNPN and SVGIG (reference sequence). This CDR3 reads CAWRAGYNSPLHF. The CDR3 coding sequence is TGTGCCTGGAGGGCGGGCTATAATTCACCCCTCCACTTT.

J is TRBJ1-5 and V is TRBV7-2; 9 bases are shared with TRBD1. CDR3 length equals 15 residues. Germline CDR1 reads SGHTA; CDR2 reads FQGNSA. V dropped 2 bases and J dropped 3; count of bases not matched to a gene: 2. The CDR3 DNA sequence: TGTGCCAGCAGCTTAAACAGGGGGCCCAATCAGCCCCAGCATTTT. It yields the protein CASSLNRGPNQPQHF.

The V and J genes are TRBV10-3 and TRBJ2-7; 9 bases map to TRBD1. Germline loops: CDR1 ENHRY, CDR2 SYGVKD. The CDR3 extends over 14 amino acids. V lost 4 bases and J lost 3; bases outside the gene matches: 4. As DNA, the CDR3 is TGTGCCATCAGTGCGCAGGGACAGGGCTACGAGCAGTACTTC. Its protein product is CAISAQGQGYEQYF.

This chain uses TRBV10-3 with TRBJ1-2; the D gene is possibly TRBD1 (5 bases). V was clipped by 0 bases and J by 1 base, with 15 bases between them. The CDR3 has 17 amino acids. Germline CDR1 reads ENHRY; CDR2 reads SYGVKD. CDR3 protein: CAISESFLRQLNYGYTF. The DNA of the CDR3 is TGTGCCATCAGTGAGTCCTTTTTACGACAGCTTAACTATGGCTACACCTTC.

The genes are TRBV5-1 and TRBJ1-2, with D uncertain. Germline lookup yields CDR1 SGHRS and CDR2 YFSETQ. Trimming shortened V by 0 bases and J by 4 bases, and 19 bases separated the two germline ends. The CDR3 is made up of 17 amino acids. The CDR3 spells CASSLDGFGAFAYGYTF. Here the CDR3 DNA reads TGCGCCAGCAGCTTGGACGGGTTCGGAGCTTTCGCCTATGGCTACACCTTC.

The chain uses TRBV27 and TRBJ2-7; D might be TRBD1 (6 bases). The V end was cut by 2 bases, the J end by 6 bases, with 17 bases between. The CDR3 runs 15 residues. In germline, CDR1 is MNHEY, CDR2 SMNVEV (reference sequence). The CDR3 DNA follows: TGTGCCAGCAGTTTAACGCAGGGGCGGTGGGGCGAGCAGTACTTC. Translation gives CASSLTQGRWGEQYF.

The DNA of the CDR3 is TGTGCCAGCAGCTTAGCCGGGAGGGGGCGAGGTCAAGAGACCCAGTACTTC. Translation gives CASSLAGRGRGQETQYF. The genes are TRBV13 and TRBJ2-5; weak D call: TRBD2 (8 bases). The germline V and J ends were trimmed by 1 base and 2 bases, with 17 bases remaining between them. This CDR3 contains 17 residues. Germline V gene sequence: CDR1 PRHDT, CDR2 FYEKMQ (reference sequence).

The gene calls are TRBV30 and TRBJ1-2; no clear D gene. Germline V gene data show CDR1 as GTSNPN and CDR2 as SVGIG (reference sequence). With 5 bases removed from V and 0 bases from J, the gap between germline ends came to 13 bases. The CDR3 is made up of 14 amino acids. CDR3 sequence: CAWHGGSSNYGYTF. The CDR3 DNA follows: TGTGCCTGGCACGGAGGGAGCTCTAACTATGGCTACACCTTC.

This clone has only one observation. The chain carries TRBV27 and TRBJ2-2, with a tentative D call TRBD1 (5 bases). The CDR3 spans 13 residues. Germline lookup yields CDR1 MNHEY and CDR2 SMNVEV (reference sequence). The V end lost 9 bases, the J end lost 5 bases, and 13 bases lay between the germline ends. This CDR3 is CASCQGWTGELFF. CDR3 DNA sequence: TGTGCCAGTTGTCAGGGTTGGACCGGGGAGCTGTTTTTT.

CDR3 amino acids: CAIAAPANYGYTF. As DNA, the CDR3 is TGTGCCATCGCCGCACCAGCTAACTATGGCTACACCTTC. The chain carries TRBV12-3 or TRBV12-4 and TRBJ1-2; no reliable D call. Between the trimmed V and J ends, which lost 10 bases and 0 bases, there was a span of 12 bases. CDR3 size: 13 residues.

The J gene is TRBJ1-3, the V gene TRBV19; no clear D. With 4 bases removed from V and 5 bases from J, the gap between germline ends came to 15 bases. Germline values: CDR1 LNHDA, CDR2 SQIVND (reference sequence). The CDR3 runs to 15 residues. The CDR3 region is CASSKDGEYRNTIYF. In nucleotides, the CDR3 is TGTGCCAGTAGTAAAGACGGCGAGTATAGAAACACCATATATTTT.

This clone was observed a single time. The chain joins TRBV6-6 to TRBJ2-2; D possibly corresponds to TRBD1 (5 bases). The germline V and J ends were trimmed by 3 bases and 3 bases, with 14 bases remaining between them. Per germline, CDR1 MNHNY and CDR2 SVGAGI (reference sequence). There are 16 residues in the CDR3. DNA of the CDR3: TGTGCCAGCAGTTATAGAACAGGAGCTTACACCGGGGAGCTGTTTTTT. Translating gives CASSYRTGAYTGELFF.

V usage is TRBV6-5 and J usage is TRBJ1-5, with 9 bases identical to TRBD1. The CDR3 covers 13 residues. CDR1 is MNHEY and CDR2 is SVGAGI in the germline V gene. Losses at the gene ends were 4 bases for V and 5 bases for J; bases not matched to a gene: 0. The CDR3 nucleotides are TGTGCCAGCAGTTGGGACAGGGATCAGCCCCAGCATTTT. It is translated as CASSWDRDQPQHF.

The gene calls are TRBV5-4 and TRBJ2-1; 10 nucleotides line up with TRBD1. This CDR3 is 16 amino acids long. Germline CDR1 SGHNT, CDR2 YYREEE (reference sequence). V trimming: 5 bases; J trimming: 8 bases; junction bases outside the gene matches: 13. The CDR3 spells CASREDPGQGTDEQFF. The CDR3 DNA reads as TGTGCCAGCAGGGAGGACCCGGGACAGGGGACCGATGAGCAGTTCTTC.

The V gene is TRBV6-5, the J gene TRBJ1-6; maybe TRBD1 (5 bases). This CDR3 is 15 amino acids long. Trimming pared 0 bases from V and 6 bases from J, leaving 9 bases between. From germline, CDR1 is MNHEY and CDR2 SVGAGI. DNA of the CDR3: TGTGCCAGCAGTTACTCCCGGGGCCTTAATTCACCCCTCCACTTT. It encodes CASSYSRGLNSPLHF.